The 28 T cell receptor beta chains below all came from one sample that was sequenced in a study of quantifying T cell responses using KT2 cells (dated by TCRdb to 2016 to 2017). General notes on the study: RNA was DNase-treated and reverse transcribed with TCR alpha and beta constant-region primers, mostly using SuperScript III.

Library preparation used UMI-ligation and nested PCR. TCRdb shows the sequencer as Illumina MiSeq. A single-stranded oligonucleotide carrying the Illumina SP2 sequence and a UMI was ligated to the cDNA 3' end using T4 RNA ligase 1. PCR1 consisted of about 4 cycles (98 degrees C 15 s, 69 degrees C 30 s, 72 degrees C 40 s), and for the beta primer an equimolar mix of RC1.1 and RC1.2 was used to cover TRBC1 and TRBC2. The public reads were quality trimmed at Q25 with fastp and then assembled into clones with MiXCR by TCRdb, keeping productive beta chains. Entries that share a CDR3 protein sequence are merged under the most common genes and DNA. The sample table holds approximately 54,000 distinct CDR3 sequences, of which around a tenth were seen once. The ten largest make up 10% of the sample. The material sequenced was PBMCs spiked with cells of the T cell clone KT2. These receptors came from a human donor.

This chain joins TRBV5-1 and TRBJ2-7; D is ambiguous. Trimming took 0 bases from V and 7 from J, leaving 14 bases between them. CDR1 SGHRS and CDR2 YFSETQ come from the germline V gene. The length of the CDR3 is 14 residues. The CDR3 protein is CASSLAGTTGEQYF. CDR3 DNA sequence: TGCGCCAGCAGCTTGGCCGGCACCACCGGGGAGCAGTACTTC.

This clonotype was observed many times. The chain links TRBV12-3 or TRBV12-4 to TRBJ2-6; TRBD2 might be the D (6 bases). The CDR3 runs 17 residues. V lost 1 base and J 2 bases, leaving 12 bases between the germline ends. The CDR3 DNA sequence: TGTGCCAGCAGTTTAGGGTTGGGGGGAGCTGGGGCCAACGTCCTGACTTTC. It is translated as CASSLGLGGAGANVLTF.

At least ten counts were recorded for this clonotype. This chain joins TRBV7-2 and TRBJ1-3; TRBD1 might be the D (5 bases). Germline V gene sequence: CDR1 SGHTA, CDR2 FQGNSA. The CDR3 totals 17 residues. Trimming shortened V by 0 bases and J by 0 bases, and 12 bases separated the two germline ends. CDR3 nucleotides: TGTGCCAGCAGCTTAGCGCCAGGGCAGCTCTCTGGAAACACCATATATTTT. Its translation is CASSLAPGQLSGNTIYF. Drawing the rest from reference TRBV7-2 and TRBJ1-3, the complete variable domain is GAGVSQSPSNKVTEKGKDVELRCDPISGHTALYWYRQSLGQGLEFLIYFQGNSAPDKSGLPSDRFSAERTGGSVSTLTIQRTQQEDSAVYLCASSLAPGQLSGNTIYFGEGSWLTVV.

In its sample, this clonotype was seen a few times. The J gene is TRBJ2-3, the V gene TRBV3-1, with D unclear. The V end lost 0 bases, the J end lost 6 bases, and 16 bases lay between the germline ends. CDR1 and CDR2 (germline): LGHDT, YNNKEL (reference sequence). This CDR3 is built from 16 residues. The CDR3 spells CASSQDLGGPADTQYF. The CDR3 region has the DNA TGTGCCAGCAGCCAAGATCTGGGTGGGCCTGCCGATACGCAGTATTTT.

There are many counts of this clonotype. CDR3 region: CASSYSGGVWTEAFF. The CDR3 DNA is TGTGCCAGCAGTTACTCGGGCGGGGTTTGGACTGAAGCTTTCTTT. The chain joins TRBV6-5 to TRBJ1-1; no reliable D call. The CDR3 contains 15 residues. CDR1 and CDR2 (germline): MNHEY, SVGAGI. The germline V and J ends were trimmed by 0 bases and 5 bases, with 13 bases remaining between them.

The V gene is TRBV2, the J gene TRBJ2-4; D remains ambiguous. The CDR3 has 15 residues. Trimming removed 6 bases from V and 0 bases from J, with 12 bases in between. Germline V gives CDR1 SNHLY, CDR2 FYNNEI. CDR3 nucleotide sequence: TGTGCCAGCAGCTCACAAGGGCTAGCCAAAAACATTCAGTACTTC. Translation: CASSSQGLAKNIQYF.

This clonotype was seen more than once but under ten times. The chain combines TRBV20-1 with TRBJ1-5; D perhaps matches TRBD1 (5 bases). V lost 0 bases and J lost 1, with 7 bases in between. The CDR3 is made up of 14 amino acids. Germline V lookup: CDR1 DFQATT, CDR2 SNEGSKA (reference sequence). Here the CDR3 reads CSAREGTSNQPQHF. CDR3 DNA sequence: TGCAGTGCTAGAGAGGGGACCAGCAATCAGCCCCAGCATTTT.

This clonotype showed up many times. The chain combines TRBV29-1 with TRBJ2-7; 10 nucleotides match TRBD2. The germline gives CDR1 SQVTM, CDR2 ANQGSEA. After removal of 4 bases from V and 7 bases from J, the junction contained 7 bases not matched to a gene. This CDR3 region has 13 residues. The CDR3 region is CSVGAGGPREQYF. The CDR3 coding sequence is TGCAGCGTTGGAGCGGGGGGGCCGAGGGAGCAGTACTTC.

This clonotype was seen only a few times. V is TRBV12-3 or TRBV12-4 and J is TRBJ2-2, with D possibly being TRBD1 (5 bases). The CDR3 consists of 15 residues. Trimming stripped 8 bases from V and 1 base from J, with 14 bases between. The CDR3 DNA sequence: TGTGCCAGCCGCGTTGGGCAGGGGAACACCGGGGAGCTGTTTTTT. Translation: CASRVGQGNTGELFF.

This clonotype was seen at least ten times. The V call is TRBV20-1, the J call TRBJ1-5; 7 positions agree with TRBD1. Germline CDR1 reads DFQATT; CDR2 reads SNEGSKA (reference sequence). The CDR3 runs 15 residues. V was pared by 4 bases and J by 2 bases, with 8 bases of the junction left unmatched. CDR3: CSANYRQGGNQPQHF. CDR3 coding DNA: TGCAGTGCTAACTACCGACAGGGCGGCAATCAGCCCCAGCATTTT.

This clonotype has only one observation. V gene TRBV4-1 combines with J gene TRBJ2-7; TRBD1 might be the D (5 bases). From germline, CDR1 is MGHRA and CDR2 YSYEKL. Trimming removed 0 bases from V and 5 bases from J, with 11 bases in between. This CDR3 comprises 14 residues. The CDR3 DNA sequence: TGCGCCAGCAGCCAAGAATCAGGGTACGACGAGCAGTACTTC. It specifies CASSQESGYDEQYF.

This clonotype was observed at least ten times. The rearrangement uses TRBV3-1 and TRBJ2-5; D is ambiguous. This CDR3 has 14 amino acids. V was shortened by 1 base and J by 2 bases, with 8 bases between the two germline ends. Per the germline V gene, CDR1 is LGHDT and CDR2 is YNNKEL (reference sequence). This chain's CDR3 is CASSQVGQQETQYF. In DNA form, the CDR3 reads TGTGCCAGCAGCCAAGTAGGGCAACAAGAGACCCAGTACTTC.

This clonotype was found a few times. The V call is TRBV7-9, the J call TRBJ2-1; perhaps TRBD1 as D (7 bases). V lost 7 bases and J lost 9, with 19 bases in between. From germline, CDR1 is SEHNR and CDR2 FQNEAQ (reference sequence). The CDR3 is made up of 14 amino acids. The DNA of the CDR3 is TGTGCCAGCATCCCCGCTAGCGAGGGGGCTGAGCAGTTCTTC. The encoded protein is CASIPASEGAEQFF.

In this sample, this clonotype turned up many times. The chain uses TRBV29-1 and TRBJ1-2, with unresolved D. CDR1 is SQVTM, CDR2 ANQGSEA, per germline. Trimming removed 6 bases from V and 2 bases from J, with 16 bases in between. The CDR3 contains 14 residues. CDR3 residues: CSVSSTVPNYGYTF. CDR3 DNA: TGCAGCGTCTCCTCAACAGTCCCCAACTATGGCTACACCTTC.

This clonotype was counted many times. J is TRBJ2-3 and V is TRBV28, with D possibly being TRBD2 (6 bases). This CDR3 comprises 16 residues. Germline CDR1 is MDHEN and CDR2 is SYDVKM. V gave up 4 bases and J gave up 3 bases, with 17 bases separating them. As DNA, the CDR3 is TGTGCCAGCAGTTCGACTAGAGTCGGTTTGACAGATACGCAGTATTTT. This translates into CASSSTRVGLTDTQYF.

This clonotype has just a few counts. The rearrangement uses TRBV20-1 and TRBJ2-5; perhaps TRBD1 as D (6 bases). This CDR3 is 14 amino acids long. Germline CDR1 reads DFQATT; CDR2 reads SNEGSKA (reference sequence). V was cut by 0 bases and J by 4 bases, with 12 bases left in between. CDR3 in DNA: TGCAGTGCTAGAGATTTTGGACAGAGAGAGACCCAGTACTTC. Its protein product is CSARDFGQRETQYF.

In this sample, this clonotype turned up a few times. The chain couples TRBV6-5 to TRBJ2-4; D gene uncertain. The V gene lost 7 bases and the J gene lost 1 base, with 11 bases spanning the gap. Germline V lookup: CDR1 MNHEY, CDR2 SVGAGI. This CDR3 has 14 residues. CDR3 in amino acids: CASKAPFAKNIQYF. The CDR3 region has the DNA TGTGCCAGCAAGGCGCCCTTTGCCAAAAACATTCAGTACTTC.

This clonotype was counted ten times or more. The chain is built from TRBV2 and TRBJ2-3, with D perhaps matching TRBD1 (6 bases). The V end was cut by 3 bases, the J end by 11 bases, with 18 bases between. Germline CDR1 reads SNHLY; CDR2 reads FYNNEI. This CDR3 contains 14 residues. CDR3 protein: CASSDPLQGLLQYF. CDR3 coding DNA: TGTGCCAGCAGTGATCCTTTACAGGGTCTGTTGCAGTATTTT.

This clonotype was recorded at least ten times. The chain is built from TRBV5-1 and TRBJ2-3, with unresolved D. The CDR3 is 16 amino acids. Deletions cut 0 bases from V and 0 bases from J, with 11 bases between. Germline V gene data show CDR1 as SGHRS and CDR2 as YFSETQ. CDR3 sequence (DNA): TGCGCCAGCAGCTTGGATGGGGAACTAAGCACAGATACGCAGTATTTT. Protein: CASSLDGELSTDTQYF.

The chain recombines TRBV19 with TRBJ2-2; the D gene is possibly TRBD1 (5 bases). The CDR3 is made up of 17 amino acids. Trimming cost V 6 bases and J 3 bases, with 20 bases left between them. Germline CDR1 reads LNHDA; CDR2 reads SQIVND (reference sequence). CDR3: CASSRTGHPSYTGELFF. CDR3 bases: TGTGCCAGTAGCCGTACAGGACATCCCTCATACACCGGGGAGCTGTTTTTT. The full variable domain, with the rest looked up from reference TRBV19 and TRBJ2-2, is DGGITQSPKYLFRKEGQNVTLSCEQNLNHDAMYWYRQDPGQGLRLIYYSQIVNDFQKGDIAEGYSVSREKKESFPLTVTSAQKNPTAFYLCASSRTGHPSYTGELFFGEGSRLTVL.

The chain employs TRBV2 and TRBJ2-5; TRBD2 matches 7 bases. The CDR3 consists of 18 residues. Trimming cost V 0 bases and J 3 bases; bases outside gene matches: 13. Looked up from germline, CDR1 is SNHLY and CDR2 is FYNNEI. Here the CDR3 reads CASSEATTGLLHEETQYF. CDR3 nucleotides: TGTGCCAGCAGTGAAGCGACAACGGGACTACTGCATGAAGAGACCCAGTACTTC. Drawing the rest from reference TRBV2 and TRBJ2-5, the complete variable domain is EPEVTQTPSHQVTQMGQEVILRCVPISNHLYFYWYRQILGQKVEFLVSFYNNEISEKSEIFDDQFSVERPDGSNFTLKIRSTKLEDSAMYFCASSEATTGLLHEETQYFGPGTRLLVL.

This clonotype appeared a few times. V gene TRBV6-5 combines with J gene TRBJ1-2; D gene unclear. The CDR3 is 12 residues long. CDR1 and CDR2 from the germline V gene are MNHEY and SVGAGI. Trimming stripped 3 bases from V and 5 bases from J, with 7 bases between. The CDR3, as DNA: TGTGCCAGCAGTTATTCGGGTTATGGCTACACCTTC. Translation gives CASSYSGYGYTF.

This clonotype was observed at least ten times. The chain is built from TRBV11-2 and TRBJ2-2; D may be TRBD1 (5 bases). In germline, CDR1 is SGHAT, CDR2 FQNNGV. The V end lost 3 bases, the J end lost 4 bases, and 12 bases lay between the germline ends. The CDR3 contains 15 residues. The CDR3: CASSFLGERTGELFF. In nucleotides, the CDR3 is TGTGCCAGCAGCTTTCTAGGGGAACGCACCGGGGAGCTGTTTTTT.

This clonotype was seen repeatedly, ten times or more. The chain links TRBV10-2 to TRBJ2-5; D is uncertain. V gave up 4 bases and J gave up 5 bases, with 8 bases separating them. Per germline, CDR1 WSHSY and CDR2 SAAADI. This CDR3 region has 12 residues. CDR3 coding DNA: TGCGCCAGCAGTGCCCCGGAGGAGACCCAGTACTTC. This translates into CASSAPEETQYF.

This clonotype was observed many times. This rearrangement joins TRBV7-2 to TRBJ1-1; D uncertain. This CDR3 spans 13 amino acids. Between the trimmed V and J ends, which lost 2 bases and 8 bases, there was a span of 12 bases. The germline V gene has CDR1 SGHTA and CDR2 FQGNSA. This CDR3 reads CASSLYENGEAFF. CDR3 DNA sequence: TGTGCCAGCAGCTTATATGAGAATGGGGAAGCTTTCTTT.

The chain employs TRBV29-1 and TRBJ1-1; D is unresolved. CDR3 length equals 10 residues. Germline V gene sequence: CDR1 SQVTM, CDR2 ANQGSEA. V lost 7 bases, J lost 7 bases, and 10 bases lay in between. This chain's CDR3 is CSAWWGEAFF. The CDR3 nucleotides read TGCAGCGCGTGGTGGGGTGAAGCTTTCTTT.

In the case of this clonotype: Possible read error: a much larger clone is one base away. The chain uses TRBV29-1 and TRBJ1-3; D might be TRBD1 (6 bases). The germline gives CDR1 SQVTM, CDR2 ANQGSEA. This CDR3 region has 13 residues. The CDR3 spells CGVARGAGNTIYF. In DNA, the CDR3 is TGCGGCGTTGCGAGGGGGGCTGGAAACACCATATATTTT.

This clonotype was seen a handful of times. The chain joins TRBV6-6 to TRBJ1-2; 9 bases fit TRBD1. The CDR3 contains 15 residues. V gave up 5 bases and J gave up 2 bases; unmatched junction bases: 6. CDR1 and CDR2 from the germline V gene are MNHNY and SVGAGI (reference sequence). The CDR3 loop reads CASSRLTGGNYGYTF. The CDR3 bases are TGTGCCAGCAGTCGCCTGACAGGGGGAAACTATGGCTACACCTTC.